What follows are 23 T cell receptor beta chains derived from one specimen sequenced in a study of cytomegalovirus exposure and HLA in healthy donors. PCR primers comprised 60 Vbeta and 13 Jbeta primers. This table comes from immunoSEQ multiplex PCR, and its TCRdb copy is limited to in-frame clones, with some not included. The table has about 210,000 clones, around 78% seen once. Specimen: PBMCs. These receptors all come from a woman aged 25 to 39 in good health and CMV-seropositive.

The chain has TRBV5-1 and TRBJ2-1; possible D gene TRBD2, 5 bases. The germline V gene encodes CDR1 SGHRS and CDR2 YFSETQ. The CDR3 loop spans 14 amino acids. The germline V and J ends were trimmed by 4 bases and 6 bases, with 14 bases remaining between them. The DNA of the CDR3 is TGCGCCAGCAGCCTGACGAGCCGGGGCAATGAGCAGTTCTTC. Its translation is CASSLTSRGNEQFF.

This clone was counted between two and nine times. This chain connects TRBV13 to TRBJ2-5; 8 nucleotides match TRBD1. The germline V gene encodes CDR1 PRHDT and CDR2 FYEKMQ (reference sequence). The length of the CDR3 is 15 residues. Losses at the gene ends were 5 bases for V and 5 bases for J; bases not matched to a gene: 10. Here the CDR3 DNA reads TGTGCCAGCAGCAATCGACAGGGGATTGGGGAGACCCAGTACTTC. As protein: CASSNRQGIGETQYF.

This chain connects TRBV5-1 to TRBJ1-5; 8 nucleotides agree with TRBD1. Germline lookup yields CDR1 SGHRS and CDR2 YFSETQ. The CDR3 loop spans 14 amino acids. V lost 4 bases to trimming and J lost 3 bases; unmatched junction nucleotides: 3. This CDR3 is CASSLDRDNQPQHF. The CDR3 coding sequence is TGCGCCAGCAGCCTGGACAGGGACAATCAGCCCCAGCATTTT.

The chain couples TRBV4-2 to TRBJ2-5; TRBD2 might be the D (6 bases). The CDR3 runs 15 residues. In germline, CDR1 is LGHNA, CDR2 YNFKEQ. Trimming stripped 2 bases from V and 5 bases from J, with 15 bases between. The CDR3, as DNA: TGTGCCAGCAGCCAACTCGGGAGCTCGCAGGAGACCCAGTACTTC. It translates to CASSQLGSSQETQYF.

V and J are TRBV6-1 and TRBJ1-4; TRBD1 matches at 9 bases. Looked up from germline, CDR1 is MNHNS and CDR2 is SASEGT. V trimming: 10 bases; J trimming: 8 bases; junction bases outside the gene matches: 8. The CDR3 has 13 amino acids. The CDR3 protein is CATRPGTGEKLFF. Here the CDR3 DNA reads TGTGCCACCCGACCCGGGACAGGGGAAAAACTGTTTTTT.

Only a few counts were recorded for this clone. J is TRBJ2-5 and V is TRBV28; TRBD2 matches 12 bases. The J call is uncertain, as TRBJ2-7 better fits the DNA end. CDR3 length: 15 residues. Germline V gene sequence: CDR1 MDHEN, CDR2 SYDVKM. CDR3 loop: CASSSGLAGSYEQYF. CDR3 coding DNA: TGTGCCAGCAGTTCCGGACTAGCGGGATCCTACGAGCAGTACTTC.

This clone was seen only once. CDR3 in amino acids: CASSRQTGREQYF. In DNA, the CDR3 is TGCGCCAGCAGCCGCCAGACAGGGCGCGAGCAGTACTTC. The chain joins TRBV4-1 to TRBJ2-5; 7 bases are a match to TRBD1. The J call may be in error: the DNA end matches TRBJ2-7 better. This CDR3 contains 13 residues. CDR1 is MGHRA, CDR2 YSYEKL, per germline.

This clone was counted a single time. V and J are TRBV7-9 and TRBJ2-3, with D possibly matching TRBD1 (6 bases). Trimming left V 5 bases short and J 0 bases short, with 9 bases between. The CDR3 has 14 residues. Germline values: CDR1 SEHNR, CDR2 FQNEAQ (reference sequence). The CDR3 sequence: CASSVTGSTDTQYF. CDR3 DNA sequence: TGTGCCAGCAGCGTCACAGGGAGCACAGATACGCAGTATTTT.

The V and J genes are TRBV4-2 and TRBJ1-5, with 7 bases matching TRBD1. V lost 4 bases and J lost 2; bases outside the gene matches: 5. The CDR3 is made up of 15 amino acids. Per germline, CDR1 LGHNA and CDR2 YNFKEQ. The CDR3 reads CASSLDRERNQPQHF. CDR3 nucleotide sequence: TGTGCCAGCAGCCTCGACAGGGAACGCAATCAGCCCCAGCATTTT.

V gene TRBV11-2 combines with J gene TRBJ1-6; D is possibly TRBD1 (6 bases). Looked up from germline, CDR1 is SGHAT and CDR2 is FQNNGV. This CDR3 spans 15 amino acids. The germline V and J ends were trimmed by 8 bases and 6 bases, with 17 bases remaining between them. In DNA form, the CDR3 reads TGTGCCAGCCTAGGGGGGGAGGGGGGTAATTCACCCCTCCACTTT. It encodes CASLGGEGGNSPLHF.

The chain has TRBV7-8 and TRBJ1-1; 12 positions agree with TRBD1. V lost 5 bases, J lost 1 base, and 14 bases stayed unmatched. The length of the CDR3 is 19 residues. The V gene's germline CDR1 is SGHVS and CDR2 FQNEAQ. In DNA form, the CDR3 reads TGTGCCAGCAGCAACCCCCGGGGGGACAGGGGGCCTTCGAACACTGAAGCTTTCTTT. Its protein is CASSNPRGDRGPSNTEAFF.

The count of this clone is one. The gene calls are TRBV5-1 and TRBJ1-2, with TRBD1 matching over 9 bases. J gave up 3 bases and V 4 bases, and 7 bases lay outside the gene matches. CDR3 length equals 15 residues. The germline V gene has CDR1 SGHRS and CDR2 YFSETQ. CDR3 residues: CASSPRQGEDYGYTF. In nucleotides, the CDR3 is TGCGCCAGCAGCCCGAGACAGGGGGAGGACTATGGCTACACCTTC.

The V call is TRBV2, the J call TRBJ2-7; 11 nucleotides match TRBD1. V was clipped by 7 bases and J by 5 bases; unmatched bases: 1. CDR3 length: 12 amino acids. Per germline, CDR1 SNHLY and CDR2 FYNNEI. The CDR3 sequence: CASKGQGDEQYF. CDR3 coding DNA: TGTGCCAGCAAGGGACAGGGGGACGAGCAGTACTTC.

The J gene is TRBJ2-7, the V gene TRBV28, with D maybe TRBD1 (6 bases). The CDR3 has 14 residues. Germline V gene sequence: CDR1 MDHEN, CDR2 SYDVKM. With 3 bases removed from V and 0 bases from J, the gap between germline ends came to 9 bases. The DNA of the CDR3 is TGTGCCAGCAGTTTCGGACAGAGCTCCTACGAGCAGTACTTC. This encodes CASSFGQSSYEQYF.

The chain has TRBV11-3 and TRBJ2-3, with a tentative D call TRBD1 (5 bases). Germline values: CDR1 SGHNT, CDR2 YENEEA. This CDR3 is 12 amino acids long. V was shortened by 4 bases and J by 6 bases, with 8 bases between the two germline ends. The CDR3 here is CASSWGSDTQYF. In DNA, the CDR3 is TGTGCCAGCAGCTGGGGCAGCGATACGCAGTATTTT.

This clone was observed a single time. The J gene is TRBJ2-1, the V gene TRBV6-4; 11 nucleotides agree with TRBD2. The trim removed 6 bases at V and 10 bases at J, leaving 11 bases unmatched. Germline-derived CDR1 and CDR2 are MRHNA and SNTAGT. The CDR3 is 15 residues long. CDR3 DNA: TGTGCCAGCAGGGTACATAGCGGGGGGGCCTGGGAGCAGTTCTTC. It translates to CASRVHSGGAWEQFF.

The chain links TRBV5-4 to TRBJ2-1, with 9 bases matching TRBD2. The V gene's germline CDR1 is SGHNT and CDR2 YYREEE (reference sequence). The CDR3 is 15 amino acids. Trimming removed 0 bases from V and 8 bases from J; junction bases left unmatched: 6. The CDR3 nucleotides read TGTGCCAGCAGCTTGGGGCGGGGGGGCGGGGATGAGCAGTTCTTC. It yields the protein CASSLGRGGGDEQFF.

This clone has just one count. The rearrangement links TRBV28 to TRBJ1-1; D is unresolved. The CDR3 is made up of 14 amino acids. The V and J ends lost 7 bases and 11 bases respectively, with 23 bases between them. Germline V lookup: CDR1 MDHEN, CDR2 SYDVKM. The CDR3: CASTPDQESAGAFF. DNA of the CDR3: TGTGCCAGCACCCCCGACCAGGAGTCCGCGGGGGCTTTCTTT.

In its sample, this clone was seen a few times. Germline and junction disagree at one end, which may indicate a read error. The V call is TRBV9, the J call TRBJ1-4; 10 positions match TRBD1. Germline V gene data show CDR1 as SGDLS and CDR2 as YYNGEE. This CDR3 is 15 amino acids long. CDR3 nucleotide sequence: TGTGCCAGCAGCGTAGGTGGGACAGGGGATGAAAGACTGTTTTTT. Amino acid sequence: CASSVGGTGDERLFF.

The genes are TRBV5-6 and TRBJ2-3; 7 bases are a match to TRBD1. CDR1 is SGHDT, CDR2 YYEEEE, per germline. V trimming: 2 bases; J trimming: 6 bases; junction bases outside the gene matches: 9. The CDR3 loop spans 15 amino acids. CDR3 sequence reads: CASSFLGTAGDTQYF. As DNA, the CDR3 is TGTGCCAGCAGCTTCCTCGGGACAGCCGGGGATACGCAGTATTTT.

This clone was counted once. The junction shows a germline mismatch at one end, possibly a read error. The chain uses TRBV7-7 and TRBJ2-1; perhaps TRBD2 as D (5 bases). The germline CDR1 and CDR2 sequences are SSHAT and FNYEAQ (reference sequence). CDR3 size: 13 residues. The CDR3 reads CASSLGVFNEQFF. CDR3 nucleotide sequence: TGTGCTAGCAGCCTCGGGGTTTTTAATGAGCAGTTCTTC.

The chain couples TRBV4-1 to TRBJ1-1; D remains ambiguous. This CDR3 region has 17 residues. The V and J ends lost 0 bases and 6 bases respectively, with 20 bases between them. Per the germline V gene, CDR1 is MGHRA and CDR2 is YSYEKL. The CDR3 sequence is CASSQESGFTSSAEAFF. The DNA of the CDR3 is TGCGCCAGCAGCCAAGAATCCGGATTTACGTCGAGCGCTGAAGCTTTCTTT.

CDR3 residues: CASSEVSRVDTIYF. In DNA, the CDR3 is TGTGCCAGCAGTGAAGTAAGCAGGGTGGACACCATATATTTT. This chain joins TRBV2 and TRBJ1-3, with a weak D call TRBD1 (5 bases). The CDR3 is 14 amino acids. The V gene's germline CDR1 is SNHLY and CDR2 FYNNEI. The ends were cut back, 1 base at V and 8 bases at J, with 12 bases in the middle.